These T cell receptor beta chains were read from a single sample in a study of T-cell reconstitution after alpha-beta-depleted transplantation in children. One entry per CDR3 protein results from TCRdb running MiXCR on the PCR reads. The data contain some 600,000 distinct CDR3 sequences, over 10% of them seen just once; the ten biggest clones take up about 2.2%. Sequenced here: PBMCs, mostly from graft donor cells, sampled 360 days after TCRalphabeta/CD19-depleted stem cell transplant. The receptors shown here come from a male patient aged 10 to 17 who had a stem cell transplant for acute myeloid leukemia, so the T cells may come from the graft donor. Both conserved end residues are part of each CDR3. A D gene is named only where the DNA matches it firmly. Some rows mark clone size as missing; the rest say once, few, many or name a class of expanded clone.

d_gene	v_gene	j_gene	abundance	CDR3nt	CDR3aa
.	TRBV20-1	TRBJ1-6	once	TGCTGTGCTAGAGCTCGGAAGTGGGAGAGCTCCTATAATTCACCCCTCCACTTT	CCARARKWESSYNSPLHF
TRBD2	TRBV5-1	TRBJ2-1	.	TGCGCCAGCACGCGACTAGCGGAACACAATGAGCAGTTCTTC	CASTRLAEHNEQFF
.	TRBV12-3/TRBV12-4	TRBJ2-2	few	TGTGCCAGCAGCCGGGTCCACACCGGGGAGCTGTTTTTT	CASSRVHTGELFF
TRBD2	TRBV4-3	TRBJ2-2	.	TGCGCCAGCAGCCAAGTAAATCTAGCGGGAGTTATCGGGGAGCTGTTTTTT	CASSQVNLAGVIGELFF
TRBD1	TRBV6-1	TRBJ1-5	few	TGTGCCAGCAGCACAGGGGGAACCCCCAATCAGCCCCAGCATTTT	CASSTGGTPNQPQHF
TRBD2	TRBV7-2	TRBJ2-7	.	TGTGCCAGCAGCTTAGCGACTAGCGGGATGGCCGAGCAGTACTTC	CASSLATSGMAEQYF
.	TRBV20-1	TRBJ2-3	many	TGCAGTGCTAGTCAATCGGCGGGGGCAACAGATACGCAGTATTTT	CSASQSAGATDTQYF
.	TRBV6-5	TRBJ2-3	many	TGTGCCAGCACGGAGGGAGTTGCAGATACGCAGTATTTT	CASTEGVADTQYF
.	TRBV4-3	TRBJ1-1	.	TGCGCCAGCAGCCAAGATGTGGGCATCACTGAAGCTTTCTTT	CASSQDVGITEAFF
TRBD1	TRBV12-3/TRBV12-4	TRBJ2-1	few	TGTGCCAGCGGGGTGGGGGACAGGGGGAAGCGGGAGAGGCATGAGCAGTTCTTC	CASGVGDRGKRERHEQFF
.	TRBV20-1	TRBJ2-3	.	TGCAGTGCTAGAGAAATGGTGTCACCCCGTAGGGCCCCAGATACGCAGTATTTT	CSAREMVSPRRAPDTQYF
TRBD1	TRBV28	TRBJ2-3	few	TGTGCCAGCAGTTCCCGACAGGGTGTCGCAGATACGCAGTATTTT	CASSSRQGVADTQYF
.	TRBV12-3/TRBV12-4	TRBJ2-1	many	TGTGCCAGCAGTTTCCACAATGAGCAGTTCTTC	CASSFHNEQFF
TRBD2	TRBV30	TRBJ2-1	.	TGTGCCTGGAGGATAGCGGGAGTTGGCTACAATGAGCAGTTCTTC	CAWRIAGVGYNEQFF
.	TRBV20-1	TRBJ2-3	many	TGCAGTGCTAGCGGGACAGGTGGTTTGGCGGGAGGGCCGAAAATTACAGATACGCAGTATTTT	CSASGTGGLAGGPKITDTQYF
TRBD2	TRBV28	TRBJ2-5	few	TGTGCCAGCGGGAGACCGGGACTAGCGGGACTGAAACCCTTTGCGTACCAAGAGACCCAGTACTTC	CASGRPGLAGLKPFAYQETQYF
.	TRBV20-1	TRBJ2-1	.	TGCAGTGCTAGTGCTCTAGACGAGCAGTTCTTC	CSASALDEQFF